Each of the 32 T cell receptor beta chains below was sequenced from the same sample in a study of circulating CD8 cells and anti-PD-1 response in melanoma. Each library started from roughly 16 ng of total RNA using the QIAseq Immune Repertoire TCR panel. TCRdb used MiXCR to reprocess the reads, holding one entry per CDR3 protein. The repertoire holds 450 to 550 distinct CDR3 sequences, with 6.3% as singletons. From live CD3+CD8+TCRalphabeta+ cells, four PD-1 and/or TIGIT subsets were sorted. The sample was CD8+ T cells from PBMCs, taken at baseline or after one month of anti-PD-1 therapy (not recorded which). The receptors here all came from a human donor with melanoma.

This clonotype is judged medium-sized. The chain couples TRBV7-8 to TRBJ2-7; D not certain. CDR1 and CDR2 (germline): SGHVS, FQNEAQ. CDR3 size: 15 residues. Trimming took 1 base from V and 3 from J, leaving 13 bases between them. CDR3 protein: CASSLEAAGFYEQYF. The CDR3 coding sequence is TGTGCCAGCAGCTTAGAGGCGGCCGGATTCTACGAGCAGTACTTC.

Worth noting for this clonotype: This sequence may be a read error, since a much larger clone differs from it by one base. The V gene is TRBV5-5, the J gene TRBJ2-5; D is unresolved. Germline lookup yields CDR1 SGHKS and CDR2 YYEKEE (reference sequence). The CDR3 consists of 12 residues. CDR3 amino acids: CAGSTEEETQYF. CDR3 in DNA: TGTGCCGGCAGCACCGAGGAAGAGACCCAGTACTTC.

This clonotype is judged large. The chain joins TRBV29-1 to TRBJ2-7; D is unclear. The CDR3 runs to 12 residues. Germline CDR1 is SQVTM and CDR2 is ANQGSEA. Trimming took 5 bases from V and 0 from J, leaving 8 bases between them. This chain's CDR3 is CSVSLYSYEQYF. CDR3 DNA: TGCAGCGTTTCCCTTTACTCCTACGAGCAGTACTTC.

This clonotype counts as medium-sized. The chain recombines TRBV20-1 with TRBJ2-1, with 11 bases fitting TRBD1. Germline V gene lookup returns CDR1 DFQATT and CDR2 SNEGSKA (reference sequence). V was pared by 1 base and J by 8 bases, with 10 bases of the junction left unmatched. There are 16 residues in the CDR3. CDR3 region: CSARVDRGQGVHEQFF. The CDR3 DNA follows: TGCAGTGCTAGAGTTGATAGGGGACAGGGGGTCCATGAGCAGTTCTTC.

By sample fraction, this clonotype is medium-sized. The rearrangement joins TRBV3-1 to TRBJ1-2; the match to TRBD1 covers 9 bases. Per the germline V gene, CDR1 is LGHDT and CDR2 is YNNKEL (reference sequence). Unmatched junction bases numbered 9, after V lost 0 bases and J lost 4 bases. The CDR3 is made up of 17 amino acids. Here the CDR3 reads CASSQDNPQGASYGYTF. Here the CDR3 DNA reads TGTGCCAGCAGCCAAGATAACCCACAGGGGGCGAGCTATGGCTACACCTTC.

A word on this clonotype: The junction shows a germline mismatch at one end, possibly a read error. In nucleotides, the CDR3 is TGTGCCAGTGGTATCCGGACAGGTACCTTCACAGATACGCAGTATTTT. Protein sequence: CASGIRTGTFTDTQYF. V gene TRBV19 combines with J gene TRBJ2-3; 7 bases fit TRBD1. The CDR3 extends over 16 amino acids. The V gene's germline CDR1 is LNHDA and CDR2 SQIVND (reference sequence).

This clonotype is medium-sized by share. This rearrangement joins TRBV27 to TRBJ1-5; TRBD1 matches at 7 bases. CDR1 is MNHEY, CDR2 SMNVEV, per germline (reference sequence). Losses at the gene ends were 5 bases for V and 1 base for J; bases not matched to a gene: 5. The length of the CDR3 is 15 residues. The CDR3, as DNA: TGTGCCAGCAGTCCAAAGACAGGGAGCAATCAGCCCCAGCATTTT. Translation: CASSPKTGSNQPQHF.

By share of the sample, this clonotype is large. The chain is built from TRBV25-1 and TRBJ2-4, with 10 positions matching TRBD2. Germline V CDR1 and CDR2: MGHDK, SYGVNS. The junction had 11 bases not matched to a gene; V was cut back by 3 bases and J by 0 bases. The CDR3 is 19 residues long. The CDR3 region has the DNA TGTGCCAGCAGTGAGCCCCGGGGAGCGGGAGGGGTAGCCAAAAACATTCAGTACTTC. Its translation is CASSEPRGAGGVAKNIQYF. Using reference TRBV25-1 and TRBJ2-4 for the parts outside the CDR3, the full variable domain is EADIYQTPRYLVIGTGKKITLECSQTMGHDKMYWYQQDPGMELHLIHYSYGVNSTEKGDLSSESTVSRIRTEHFPLTLESARPSHTSQYLCASSEPRGAGGVAKNIQYFGAGTRLSVL.

By share of the sample, this clonotype is large. The CDR3 coding sequence is TGCAGCGTTGCTCTACTAGCGGGAGCCTACGAGCAGTACTTC. It encodes CSVALLAGAYEQYF. V is TRBV29-1 and J is TRBJ2-7, with TRBD2 matching 11 bases. V gave up 4 bases and J gave up 2 bases; unmatched junction bases: 4. This CDR3 comprises 14 residues. Germline loops: CDR1 SQVTM, CDR2 ANQGSEA.

There are a few counts of this clonotype. A much larger clone lies one base from this, so it may be a read error. V gene TRBV12-3 or TRBV12-4 combines with J gene TRBJ2-7; weak D call: TRBD2 (6 bases). The CDR3 consists of 15 residues. As DNA, the CDR3 is TGTACCAGCAGACCTACGGACGGGAGCTCCTACGAGCAGTACTTC. The encoded protein is CTSRPTDGSSYEQYF.

In its sample, this clonotype is large (0.1 to 1%). The rearrangement uses TRBV19 and TRBJ2-7, with D possibly matching TRBD2 (6 bases). Deletions cut 5 bases from V and 5 bases from J, with 22 bases between. CDR3 length: 16 amino acids. Looked up from germline, CDR1 is LNHDA and CDR2 is SQIVND (reference sequence). CDR3 amino acids: CASSVVHGGILNEQYF. The CDR3 nucleotides read TGTGCCAGTAGTGTTGTTCACGGGGGAATTCTGAACGAGCAGTACTTC.

This clonotype is classed as large. The rearrangement links TRBV25-1 to TRBJ1-1; 11 bases are a match to TRBD1. V dropped 6 bases and J dropped 8; count of bases not matched to a gene: 5. The germline gives CDR1 MGHDK, CDR2 SYGVNS. The CDR3 covers 13 residues. CDR3 nucleotides: TGTGCCAGCAGGGACAGGGGGCTTGGCGAAGCTTTCTTT. As protein: CASRDRGLGEAFF.

This clonotype was observed a few times. The chain joins TRBV19 to TRBJ2-7; D gene ambiguous. Trimming took 5 bases from V and 3 from J, leaving 11 bases between them. Germline CDR1 is LNHDA and CDR2 is SQIVND (reference sequence). The CDR3 has 13 amino acids. The CDR3 is CASSPDDGYEQYF. CDR3 nucleotide sequence: TGTGCCAGTAGTCCCGACGACGGCTACGAGCAGTACTTC.

In this sample, this clonotype is large. V and J are TRBV7-3 and TRBJ2-1; D not resolved. V gave up 2 bases and J gave up 3 bases, with 11 bases separating them. CDR1 SGHTA and CDR2 FQGTGA come from the germline V gene. The CDR3 has 15 amino acids. This CDR3 is CASSLAPAVYNEQFF. The CDR3 bases are TGTGCCAGCAGCTTAGCCCCGGCAGTCTACAATGAGCAGTTCTTC.

This clonotype is classed as large (0.1 to 1%). V usage is TRBV20-1 and J usage is TRBJ1-5; D is possibly TRBD1 (6 bases). This CDR3 has 14 residues. Germline lookup yields CDR1 DFQATT and CDR2 SNEGSKA (reference sequence). The germline V and J ends were trimmed by 5 bases and 4 bases, with 15 bases remaining between them. Written as DNA, the CDR3 is TGCAGTGCTGGGGGCCCCGGGACGAATCAGCCCCAGCATTTT. Its protein product is CSAGGPGTNQPQHF.

This clonotype ranks as large. The chain recombines TRBV6-1 with TRBJ2-1; the D gene is possibly TRBD1 (6 bases). The CDR3 sequence is 15 residues long. Germline V gene sequence: CDR1 MNHNS, CDR2 SASEGT. Trimming pared 2 bases from V and 1 base from J, leaving 9 bases between. For the CDR3, the DNA is TGTGCCAGCAGTGAAAAAGACAGGTCCTACAATGAGCAGTTCTTC. Translation gives CASSEKDRSYNEQFF.

This clonotype ranks as medium-sized (0.01 to 0.1%). This rearrangement joins TRBV19 to TRBJ1-2, with 12 positions matching TRBD1. The CDR3 loop spans 14 amino acids. J lost 7 bases, V lost 5 bases, and 5 bases had no gene match. Germline CDR1 and CDR2: LNHDA and SQIVND (reference sequence). CDR3 coding DNA: TGTGCCAGTAGTCCGGGACAGGGGGCGGCTGGCTACACCTTC. This encodes CASSPGQGAAGYTF.

This clonotype counts as large (0.1 to 1%). The junction differs from germline at one of its ends, possibly a read error. The V and J genes are TRBV5-1 and TRBJ2-5; possibly TRBD1 for D (7 bases). This CDR3 has 16 residues. Germline assignment: CDR1 SGHRS and CDR2 YFSETQ. Written as DNA, the CDR3 is TGCGCCAGCAGCTTAGGAGGGGGCGCCTTCGGGGAGACCCAGTACTTT. Its translation is CASSLGGGAFGETQYF. The entire variable domain, with the rest obtained from reference TRBV5-1 and TRBJ2-5, is as follows: KAGVTQTPRYLIKTRGQQVTLSCSPISGHRSVSWYQQTPGQGLQFLFEYFSETQRNKGNFPGRFSGRQFSNSRSEMNVSTLELGDSALYLCASSLGGGAFGETQYFGPGTRLLVL.

This clonotype is categorized as large (0.1 to 1%). V is TRBV27 and J is TRBJ1-1; D unclear. Trimming cost V 6 bases and J 1 base, with 12 bases left between them. Per germline, CDR1 MNHEY and CDR2 SMNVEV (reference sequence). The CDR3 length is 14 residues. The CDR3 DNA follows: TGTGCCAGCAGCCCTCTTAGGGCGAACACTGAAGCTTTCTTT. Translated: CASSPLRANTEAFF.

This clonotype is labeled as large. This rearrangement joins TRBV7-9 to TRBJ2-7; weak D call: TRBD1 (5 bases). V was trimmed by 8 bases and J by 2 bases, leaving 13 bases between them. Germline assignment: CDR1 SEHNR and CDR2 FQNEAQ (reference sequence). This CDR3 is built from 13 residues. For the CDR3, the DNA is TGTGCCAGCTTGGGTTTGGGGCCCTACGAGCAGTACTTC. Protein product: CASLGLGPYEQYF.

The rearrangement joins TRBV28 to TRBJ2-1, with D hard to call. The V end lost 5 bases, the J end lost 1 base, and 9 bases lay between the germline ends. This CDR3 spans 14 amino acids. From germline, CDR1 is MDHEN and CDR2 SYDVKM. The CDR3 region is CASSPPVSYNEQFF. The CDR3 DNA reads as TGTGCCAGCAGTCCGCCCGTATCCTACAATGAGCAGTTCTTC.

By its share, this clonotype is medium-sized. A read error is likely, as this CDR3 ends without the conserved phenylalanine or tryptophan. V usage is TRBV6-6 and J usage is TRBJ2-1, with 11 nucleotides matching TRBD2. The CDR3 is 16 amino acids. J was trimmed by 0 bases and V by 6 bases; bases with no gene match: 4. Germline loops: CDR1 MNHNY, CDR2 SVGAGI (reference sequence). CDR3 DNA sequence: TGTGCCAGCAGCATTACTAGCGGGGGCTCCTACAATGAGCAGTTCTCC. Its translation is CASSITSGGSYNEQFS.

This clonotype is termed large. The chain is built from TRBV7-3 and TRBJ1-1; tentative D call: TRBD1 (6 bases). The V and J ends lost 2 bases and 6 bases respectively, with 19 bases between them. This CDR3 contains 16 residues. Germline lookup yields CDR1 SGHTA and CDR2 FQGTGA. CDR3 sequence (DNA): TGTGCCAGCAGCTTAGGGGGAAGAACAGGGAAGGCTGAAGCTTTCTTT. Translated: CASSLGGRTGKAEAFF.

V is TRBV2 and J is TRBJ2-1; D possibly corresponds to TRBD1 (6 bases). V gave up 0 bases and J gave up 4 bases, with 13 bases separating them. The germline gives CDR1 SNHLY, CDR2 FYNNEI. CDR3 size: 16 residues. The CDR3 nucleotides read TGTGCCAGCAGTGAAGCGCTTCTGGGGGCTTACAATGAGCAGTTCTTC. Amino acid sequence: CASSEALLGAYNEQFF.

This clonotype is termed large (0.1 to 1%). The CDR3, as DNA: TGTGCCAGCAGCTTAGATAGGCGGTCCGAGCAGTACTTC. It translates to CASSLDRRSEQYF. The chain is built from TRBV7-3 and TRBJ2-7; D is ambiguous. The CDR3 extends over 13 amino acids. Trimming left V 2 bases short and J 6 bases short, with 11 bases between. Germline CDR1 SGHTA, CDR2 FQGTGA.

This clonotype is classed as medium-sized (0.01 to 0.1%). The gene calls are TRBV6-6 and TRBJ2-2; weak D call: TRBD1 (6 bases). The CDR3 covers 15 residues. The V gene's germline CDR1 is MNHNY and CDR2 SVGAGI (reference sequence). V dropped 2 bases and J dropped 2 bases, with 9 bases sitting between them. The CDR3, as DNA: TGTGCCAGCAGTTACGACAGGCGAAACACCGGGGAGCTGTTTTTT. This translates into CASSYDRRNTGELFF.

This clonotype is classed as large (0.1 to 1%). The V gene is TRBV19, the J gene TRBJ2-1; the D is unclear. The CDR3 covers 13 residues. The germline V gene has CDR1 LNHDA and CDR2 SQIVND (reference sequence). Trimming left V 4 bases short and J 7 bases short, with 11 bases between. CDR3 amino acids: CASSTPFLNEQFF. In DNA, the CDR3 is TGTGCCAGTAGTACTCCCTTCCTGAATGAGCAGTTCTTC.

By frequency in the sample, this clonotype is large. The CDR3 is CASSLTAGLEETQYF. The CDR3 DNA sequence: TGTGCCAGCAGCTTAACGGCGGGGTTGGAAGAGACCCAGTACTTC. The chain carries TRBV7-3 and TRBJ2-5; maybe TRBD2 (6 bases). In germline, CDR1 is SGHTA, CDR2 FQGTGA. V was trimmed by 0 bases and J by 3 bases, leaving 11 bases between them. The CDR3 runs 15 residues.

This clonotype is large in the sample. The chain employs TRBV27 and TRBJ2-7; D perhaps matches TRBD1 (6 bases). Germline assignment: CDR1 MNHEY and CDR2 SMNVEV (reference sequence). With 5 bases removed from V and 1 base from J, the gap between germline ends came to 12 bases. This CDR3 region has 14 residues. This CDR3 reads CASSPRQASYEQYF. The CDR3 coding sequence is TGTGCCAGCAGTCCGCGACAGGCTTCCTACGAGCAGTACTTC.

This clonotype is labeled large. The gene calls are TRBV5-5 and TRBJ2-5; D is uncertain. Germline V gene sequence: CDR1 SGHKS, CDR2 YYEKEE (reference sequence). The CDR3 is 12 amino acids. The V gene lost 4 bases and the J gene lost 3 bases, with 7 bases spanning the gap. CDR3 in DNA: TGTGCCAGCAGCACCGAGGAAGAGACCCAGTACTTC. This codes for CASSTEEETQYF. The full variable domain, its missing parts supplied by reference TRBV5-5 and TRBJ2-5, is DAGVTQSPTHLIKTRGQQVTLRCSPISGHKSVSWYQQVLGQGPQFIFQYYEKEERGRGNFPDRFSARQFPNYSSELNVNALLLGDSALYLCASSTEEETQYFGPGTRLLVL.

Of note for this clonotype: This clone may be a read error of a much larger clone one base away. This rearrangement joins TRBV2 to TRBJ2-3; perhaps D is TRBD1 or TRBD2 (6 bases each). This CDR3 spans 14 amino acids. CDR1 and CDR2 from the germline V gene are SNHLY and FYNNEI. The CDR3 reads CASSPGGDTDTQCF. The CDR3 DNA reads TGTGCCAGCAGCCCCGGAGGGGACACAGATACGCAGTGTTTT.

By proportion, this clonotype is large. The V gene is TRBV28, the J gene TRBJ2-6; tentative D call: TRBD1 (6 bases). V lost 4 bases, J lost 2 bases, and 12 bases lay in between. This CDR3 is built from 16 residues. Germline V gene data show CDR1 as MDHEN and CDR2 as SYDVKM. DNA of the CDR3: TGTGCCAGCAGTTCGGGACAACATACTGGGGCCAACGTCCTGACTTTC. It is translated as CASSSGQHTGANVLTF.